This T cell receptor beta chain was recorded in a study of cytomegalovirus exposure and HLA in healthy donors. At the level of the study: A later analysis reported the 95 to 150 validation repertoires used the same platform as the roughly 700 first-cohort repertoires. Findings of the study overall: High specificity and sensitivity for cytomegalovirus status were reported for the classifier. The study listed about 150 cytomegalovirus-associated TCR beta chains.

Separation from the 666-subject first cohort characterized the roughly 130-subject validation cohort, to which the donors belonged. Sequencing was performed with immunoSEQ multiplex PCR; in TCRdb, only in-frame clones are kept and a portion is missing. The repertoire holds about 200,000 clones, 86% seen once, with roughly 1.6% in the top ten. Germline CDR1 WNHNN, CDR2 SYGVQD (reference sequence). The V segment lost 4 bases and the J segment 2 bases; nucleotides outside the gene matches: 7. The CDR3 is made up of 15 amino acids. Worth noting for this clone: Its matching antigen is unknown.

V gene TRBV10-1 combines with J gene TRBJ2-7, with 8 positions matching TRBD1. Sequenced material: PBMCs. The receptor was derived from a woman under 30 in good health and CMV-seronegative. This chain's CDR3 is CASSGHGTGPYEQYF. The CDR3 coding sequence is TGCGCCAGCAGTGGTCACGGGACAGGACCCTACGAGCAGTACTTC.